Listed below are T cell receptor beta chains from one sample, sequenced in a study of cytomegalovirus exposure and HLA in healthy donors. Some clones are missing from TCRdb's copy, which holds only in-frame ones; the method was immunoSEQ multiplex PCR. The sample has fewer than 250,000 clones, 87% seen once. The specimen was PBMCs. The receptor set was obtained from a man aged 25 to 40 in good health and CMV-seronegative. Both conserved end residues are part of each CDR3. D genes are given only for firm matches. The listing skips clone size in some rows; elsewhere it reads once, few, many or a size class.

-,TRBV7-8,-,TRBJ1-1,CASSFTGLNTEAFF,TGTGCCAGCAGCTTCACAGGACTGAACACTGAAGCTTTCTTT
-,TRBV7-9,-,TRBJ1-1,CASSLGKGRTEAFF,TGTGCCAGCAGCTTAGGAAAAGGGAGGACTGAAGCTTTCTTT
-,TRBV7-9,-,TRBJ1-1,CASSRESGGLTEAFF,TGTGCCAGCAGCCGGGAATCAGGTGGGCTTACTGAAGCTTTCTTT
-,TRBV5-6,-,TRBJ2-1,CASNAQGGEQFF,TGTGCCAGCAACGCACAGGGTGGTGAGCAGTTCTTC
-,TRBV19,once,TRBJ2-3,CATTGMPSTDTQYF,TGTGCCACCACGGGGATGCCTAGCACAGATACGCAGTATTTT
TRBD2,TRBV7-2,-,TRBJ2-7,CASSSNRGGYEQYF,TGTGCCAGCAGCTCAAATCGGGGGGGTTACGAGCAGTACTTC
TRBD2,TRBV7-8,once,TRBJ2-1,CASSPLAEGGQFF,TGTGCCAGCAGCCCGCTAGCGGAGGGTGGGCAGTTCTTC
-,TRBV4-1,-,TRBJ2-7,CASSQIPTYEQYF,TGCGCCAGCAGCCAAATCCCGACTTACGAGCAGTACTTC
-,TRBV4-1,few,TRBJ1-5,CASSQVLGSGQPQHF,TGCGCCAGCAGCCAAGTCCTGGGTTCAGGTCAGCCCCAGCATTTT
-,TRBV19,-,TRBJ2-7,CASSMGLGRAYEQYF,TGTGCCAGTAGTATGGGACTGGGACGGGCCTACGAGCAGTACTTC
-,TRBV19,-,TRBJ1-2,CASSPRGSLYGYTF,TGTGCCAGTAGTCCCAGGGGTAGCCTCTATGGCTACACCTTC
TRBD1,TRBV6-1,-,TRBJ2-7,CASIRDRAVSYEQYF,TGTGCCAGCATCCGGGACAGGGCGGTCTCCTACGAGCAGTACTTC
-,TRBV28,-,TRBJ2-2,CASRSAGSNTGELFF,TGTGCCAGCAGGTCGGCAGGGTCGAACACCGGGGAGCTGTTTTTT
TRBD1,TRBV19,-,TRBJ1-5,CASRTGNRGNQPQHF,TGTGCCAGCCGGACAGGGAACAGAGGGAATCAGCCCCAGCATTTT
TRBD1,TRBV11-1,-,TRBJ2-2,CASRLKLGQGHGELFF,TGTGCCAGCAGACTAAAACTTGGACAGGGGCACGGGGAGCTGTTTTTT
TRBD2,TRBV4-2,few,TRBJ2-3,CASTRGGTLLDTDTQYF,TGTGCCAGCACCCGCGGGGGGACACTTTTAGACACAGATACGCAGTATTTT
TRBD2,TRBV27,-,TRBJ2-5,CASRVRSWGGQETQYF,TGTGCCAGCAGAGTTCGTTCTTGGGGGGGCCAAGAGACCCAGTACTTC
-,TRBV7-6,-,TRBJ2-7,CASSFGSSSYEQYF,TGTGCCAGCAGCTTTGGGAGCAGTTCCTACGAGCAGTACTTC
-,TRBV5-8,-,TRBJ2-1,CASSPARNEQFF,TGTGCCAGCAGCCCGGCTAGGAATGAGCAGTTCTTC
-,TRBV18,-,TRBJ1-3,CASSREAGSSGNTIYF,TGTGCCAGCTCACGCGAGGCCGGGAGCTCTGGAAACACCATATATTTT
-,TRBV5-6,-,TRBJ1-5,CASSLTSGINQPQHF,TGTGCCAGCAGCTTAACCTCGGGGATCAATCAGCCCCAGCATTTT
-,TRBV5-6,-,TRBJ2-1,CASSLFGVAYNEQFF,TGTGCCAGCAGCTTGTTCGGGGTGGCCTACAATGAGCAGTTCTTC
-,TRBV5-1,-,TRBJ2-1,CASRELRLSYNEQFF,TGCGCCAGCAGGGAGTTAAGGTTGTCCTACAATGAGCAGTTCTTC
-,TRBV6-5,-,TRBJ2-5,CASSQGQNQETQYF,TGTGCCAGCAGCCAGGGACAAAACCAAGAGACCCAGTACTTC
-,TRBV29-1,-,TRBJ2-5,CSERRPGETQYF,TGCAGCGAACGCAGGCCCGGAGAGACCCAGTACTTC
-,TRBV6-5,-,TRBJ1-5,CASRLTSDSWQPQHF,TGTGCCAGCAGACTTACCTCAGACAGCTGGCAGCCCCAGCATTTT
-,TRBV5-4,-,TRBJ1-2,CASSLGETVGGYGYTF,TGTGCCAGCAGCTTGGGCGAGACGGTCGGGGGCTATGGCTACACCTTC
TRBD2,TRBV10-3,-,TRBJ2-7,CATLLSGTLPGGGYEQYF,TGTGCCACGCTTTTGTCCGGGACTCTCCCGGGGGGGGGCTACGAGCAGTACTTC
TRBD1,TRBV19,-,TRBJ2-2,CASSRTGAGELFF,TGTGCCAGTAGTAGGACAGGGGCCGGGGAGCTGTTTTTT
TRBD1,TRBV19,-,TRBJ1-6,CASSRDRGNSPLHF,TGTGCCAGTTCCCGGGACAGGGGTAATTCACCCCTCCACTTT
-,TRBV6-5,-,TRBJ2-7,CASSYSSGNREQYF,TGTGCCAGCAGTTACTCTTCCGGTAACCGCGAGCAGTACTTC
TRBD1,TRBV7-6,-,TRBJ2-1,CASSPDRARTYNEQFF,TGTGCCAGCAGCCCGGACAGGGCGAGGACGTACAATGAGCAGTTCTTC
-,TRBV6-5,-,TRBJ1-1,CASYRGGTEAFF,TGTGCCAGCTACCGAGGGGGTACTGAAGCTTTCTTT
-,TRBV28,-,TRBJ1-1,CASSANRAAEAFF,TGTGCCAGCAGTGCCAACAGGGCCGCTGAAGCTTTCTTT
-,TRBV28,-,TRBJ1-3,CASSFRQGNTGNTIYF,TGTGCCAGCAGTTTCCGCCAGGGGAATACTGGAAACACCATATATTTT
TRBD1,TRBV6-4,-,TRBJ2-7,CASSERQGAQYEQYF,TGTGCCAGCAGTGAAAGACAGGGGGCTCAGTACGAGCAGTACTTC
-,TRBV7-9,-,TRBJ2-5,CSSSLRPGGSQETQYF,TGTTCCAGCAGCTTACGCCCAGGGGGGTCCCAAGAGACCCAGTACTTC